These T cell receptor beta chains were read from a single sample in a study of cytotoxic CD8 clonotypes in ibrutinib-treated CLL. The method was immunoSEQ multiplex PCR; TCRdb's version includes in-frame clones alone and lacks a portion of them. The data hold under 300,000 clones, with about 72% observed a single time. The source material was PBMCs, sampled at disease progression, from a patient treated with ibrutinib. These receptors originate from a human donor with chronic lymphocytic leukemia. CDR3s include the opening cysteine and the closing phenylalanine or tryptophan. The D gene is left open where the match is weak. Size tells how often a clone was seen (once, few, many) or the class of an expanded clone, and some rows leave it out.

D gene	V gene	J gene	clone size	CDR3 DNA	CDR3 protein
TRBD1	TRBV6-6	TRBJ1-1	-	TGTGCCAGTCCGGGACAGGTCACTGAAGCTTTCTTT	CASPGQVTEAFF
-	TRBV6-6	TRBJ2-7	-	TGTGCCAGCAGTTACTCTTTCGGGCAGGGTCTGTACGAGCAGTACTTC	CASSYSFGQGLYEQYF
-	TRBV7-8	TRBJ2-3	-	TGTGCCAGCAGCTTAGGACCGTGGGCTGGGGGAGATACGCAGTATTTT	CASSLGPWAGGDTQYF
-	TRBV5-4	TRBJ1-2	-	TGTGCCAGCAGCTTGCAGGGCGTCCAACTTAATGGCTACACCTTC	CASSLQGVQLNGYTF
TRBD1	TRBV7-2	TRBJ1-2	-	TGTGCCAGCAGCGGGGAGGGGGCTTACTATGGCTACACCTTC	CASSGEGAYYGYTF
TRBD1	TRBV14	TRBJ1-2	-	TGTGCCAGCAGCAGGACAGGGAACTATGGCTACACCTTC	CASSRTGNYGYTF
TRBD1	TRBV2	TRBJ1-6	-	TGTGCCAGCAGTCACAGGGGAAATAATTCACCCCTCCACTTT	CASSHRGNNSPLHF
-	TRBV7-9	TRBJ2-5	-	TGTGCCAGCGGGTCGTGGGAGACCCAGTACTTC	CASGSWETQYF
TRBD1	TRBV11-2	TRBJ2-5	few	TGTGCCAGCAGCGTGGGACAGGGGGCTGGTAGAGAGACCCAGTACTTC	CASSVGQGAGRETQYF
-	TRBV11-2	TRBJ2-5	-	TGTGCCAGCAGCTTAAGGGCGGCCAGTATCCAAGAGACCCAGTACTTC	CASSLRAASIQETQYF
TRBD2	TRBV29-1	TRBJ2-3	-	TGCAGCGGAGAACTAGCGGGCGTTTCCGGAGATACGCAGTATTTT	CSGELAGVSGDTQYF
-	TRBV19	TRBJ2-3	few	TGTGCCAGTAGGATGAGGGGCACGACAGATACGCAGTATTTT	CASRMRGTTDTQYF
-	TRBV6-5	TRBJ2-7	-	TGTGCCAGCAGTTACTCGGGGGTCCCTCTCTACGAGCAGTACTTC	CASSYSGVPLYEQYF
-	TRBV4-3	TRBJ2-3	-	TGCGCCAGCAGCCAACTGGGATTCAACACAGATACGCAGTATTTT	CASSQLGFNTDTQYF
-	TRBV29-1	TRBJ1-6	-	TGCAGCCTCCTCCCACTGAGGGGGACCTATAATTCACCCCTCCACTTT	CSLLPLRGTYNSPLHF
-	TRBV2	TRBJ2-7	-	TGTGCCAGCTCGGACTACGAGCAGTACTTC	CASSDYEQYF
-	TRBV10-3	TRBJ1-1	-	TGTGCCACCGGGAGGGGTAGGGCGGACACTGAAGCTTTCTTT	CATGRGRADTEAFF
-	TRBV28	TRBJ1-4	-	TGTGCCAGCAGGAAACCAGGGGAGGAAAAACTGTTTTTT	CASRKPGEEKLFF
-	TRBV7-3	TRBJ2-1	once	TGTGCCAGCAGCTTAAGACCAACGGGTGAGCAGTTCTTC	CASSLRPTGEQFF
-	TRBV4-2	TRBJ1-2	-	TGTGCCAGCAGCCAAGATAATCTGGCAGGGAACTATGGCTACACCTTC	CASSQDNLAGNYGYTF